This T cell receptor (beta chain) was found in a study of shared clonotypes between healthy human individuals. V was trimmed by 3 bases and J by 2 bases, leaving 10 bases between them. In germline, CDR1 is ENHRY, CDR2 SYGVKD. The length of the CDR3 is 14 residues. Libraries were prepared by immunoSEQ multiplex PCR; TCRdb keeps only in-frame clonotypes and omits some of them. The sample holds about a million clones, around 76% seen once. Sequencing was performed on memory CD4+ T cells sorted from blood. The subset is: CD45RA-negative fraction. The chain recombines TRBV10-3 with TRBJ2-5; D is ambiguous. The TCR sequence derives from a young man in good health. The CDR3: CAISEGPGQETQYF. The CDR3 region has the DNA TGTGCCATCAGTGAAGGCCCAGGACAAGAGACCCAGTACTTC.